The 14 T cell receptor beta chains in this list originate from one sample, sequenced in a study of blood T cells in healthy people across ages (dated by TCRdb to the mid-2010s). Receptor amplification or capture employed 5' RACE. For sequencing, an Illumina HiSeq 2500 was employed. The second PCR ran for roughly 7 to 11 cycles and used a J-beta primer mix along with a sample-barcoded 5' primer. TCRdb reprocessing: public reads trimmed at Q25 with fastp, clones called with MiXCR, in-frame beta chains kept. Merged by CDR3 protein, the rows form single entries marked with the most common genes and DNA. The sample includes some 1.7 million distinct CDR3 sequences, with about 28% observed a single time. The top ten hold roughly 8% of the sample. Specimen: blood. These receptors were collected from a woman in her twenties or thirties in good health.

The chain recombines TRBV20-1 with TRBJ2-1; the match to TRBD1 covers 7 bases. Looked up from germline, CDR1 is DFQATT and CDR2 is SNEGSKA (reference sequence). This CDR3 spans 13 amino acids. V was clipped by 5 bases and J by 8 bases; unmatched bases: 9. The CDR3 DNA is TGCAGTGCTCCGGGACAGCCAGGCGATGAGCAGTTCTTC. Amino acid sequence: CSAPGQPGDEQFF.

This clonotype was observed a few times. V usage is TRBV20-1 and J usage is TRBJ1-1, with 9 nucleotides matching TRBD1. The junction had 11 bases not matched to a gene; V was cut back by 6 bases and J by 3 bases. This CDR3 is built from 15 residues. Germline CDR1 reads DFQATT; CDR2 reads SNEGSKA (reference sequence). CDR3 nucleotides: TGCAGTGCCCGGGGACAGGGTATTGCCTACACTGAAGCTTTCTTT. It yields the protein CSARGQGIAYTEAFF.

The genes are TRBV30 and TRBJ2-3, with a weak D call TRBD1 (7 bases). CDR1 is GTSNPN, CDR2 SVGIG, per germline (reference sequence). The CDR3 is 15 residues long. Trimming took off 7 bases at V and 1 base at J, with 18 bases between the two ends. As DNA, the CDR3 is TGTGCCTTCGGACTAACAGGGGACGGCACAGATACGCAGTATTTT. This gives the protein CAFGLTGDGTDTQYF.

This clonotype was picked up a small number of times. The V call is TRBV4-1, the J call TRBJ2-4, with D hard to call. The CDR3 covers 17 residues. With 1 base removed from V and 0 bases from J, the gap between germline ends came to 13 bases. Germline V gene sequence: CDR1 MGHRA, CDR2 YSYEKL. CDR3 residues: CASSQASGDLAKNIQYF. In DNA, the CDR3 is TGCGCCAGCAGCCAAGCATCGGGTGACCTAGCCAAAAACATTCAGTACTTC.

This clonotype turned up a few times. The chain couples TRBV5-1 to TRBJ1-1; D not certain. Germline CDR1 reads SGHRS; CDR2 reads YFSETQ. Trimming pared 5 bases from V and 2 bases from J, leaving 10 bases between. This CDR3 contains 13 residues. CDR3 protein: CASRTSTNTEAFF. The CDR3 DNA sequence: TGCGCCAGCAGAACAAGCACTAACACTGAAGCTTTCTTT.

This clonotype has only a few counts. This rearrangement joins TRBV28 to TRBJ1-4, with TRBD1 identical over 8 bases. CDR3 length: 14 residues. Germline CDR1 MDHEN, CDR2 SYDVKM. The junction had 8 bases not matched to a gene; V was cut back by 6 bases and J by 8 bases. CDR3 loop: CASSLDREREKLFF. CDR3 sequence (DNA): TGTGCCAGCAGCTTGGACAGGGAGAGGGAAAAACTGTTTTTT.

This clonotype was counted ten times or more. This chain joins TRBV7-9 and TRBJ2-4, with 9 bases identical to TRBD1. Trimming removed 6 bases from V and 6 bases from J; junction bases left unmatched: 9. Germline V gene data show CDR1 as SEHNR and CDR2 as FQNEAQ (reference sequence). The CDR3 totals 15 residues. The CDR3 loop is CASSPLGQGGNIQYF. The CDR3 nucleotides read TGTGCCAGCAGTCCACTGGGACAGGGCGGAAACATTCAGTACTTC.

This clonotype was found many times. The V call is TRBV6-4, the J call TRBJ2-1; TRBD2 might be the D (6 bases). Trimming took off 0 bases at V and 6 bases at J, with 15 bases between the two ends. CDR3 size: 16 residues. In germline, CDR1 is MRHNA, CDR2 SNTAGT. The CDR3 sequence: CASSDSAGNAANEQFF. CDR3 DNA sequence: TGTGCCAGCAGTGACTCGGCGGGGAACGCGGCCAATGAGCAGTTCTTC.

This rearrangement joins TRBV10-3 to TRBJ1-1, with D possibly TRBD1 on 5 matching bases. V gave up 0 bases and J gave up 0 bases, with 14 bases separating them. The CDR3 runs 17 residues. CDR1 is ENHRY and CDR2 is SYGVKD in the germline V gene. The CDR3 region is CAISESGTGRMNTEAFF. The CDR3 bases are TGTGCCATCAGTGAGTCGGGAACGGGACGGATGAACACTGAAGCTTTCTTT.

In its sample, this clonotype was seen a few times. The chain combines TRBV4-3 with TRBJ1-4; TRBD1 is a possible D gene (5 bases). Germline CDR1 reads LGHNA; CDR2 reads YSLEER. The CDR3 is 14 residues long. V was shortened by 0 bases and J by 8 bases, with 10 bases between the two germline ends. CDR3 sequence (DNA): TGCGCCAGCAGCCAAGAGAGGGGTGAGGAAAAACTGTTTTTT. Translated: CASSQERGEEKLFF.

The gene calls are TRBV7-3 and TRBJ1-1, with 11 nucleotides matching TRBD1. Germline CDR1 SGHTA, CDR2 FQGTGA. J lost 7 bases, V lost 5 bases, and 9 bases had no gene match. This CDR3 region has 15 residues. As DNA, the CDR3 is TGTGCCAGCAGCCCACCCCGGGACAGGGGGGGTGAAGCTTTCTTT. Its translation: CASSPPRDRGGEAFF.

This clonotype appeared many times. The chain couples TRBV20-1 to TRBJ2-7, with a possible D match to TRBD2 (5 bases). CDR1 and CDR2 from the germline V gene are DFQATT and SNEGSKA (reference sequence). V gave up 4 bases and J gave up 7 bases, with 14 bases separating them. The CDR3 contains 12 residues. The CDR3 spells CSANPRPGEQYF. CDR3 bases: TGCAGTGCTAACCCGCGACCGGGAGAGCAGTACTTC.

This clonotype was picked up a small number of times. V and J are TRBV29-1 and TRBJ2-3; D might be TRBD2 (6 bases). The V end lost 6 bases, the J end lost 2 bases, and 9 bases lay between the germline ends. Germline V gene sequence: CDR1 SQVTM, CDR2 ANQGSEA. The CDR3 length is 12 residues. In nucleotides, the CDR3 is TGCAGCGTGGGACTCTTCACAGATACGCAGTATTTT. It specifies CSVGLFTDTQYF.

In its sample, this clonotype was seen a few times. Here the CDR3 reads CSARDPAGTPDTQYF. CDR3 coding DNA: TGCAGTGCTAGAGATCCAGCGGGGACCCCCGATACGCAGTATTTT. The chain links TRBV20-1 to TRBJ2-3; 7 bases agree with TRBD2. Germline V lookup: CDR1 DFQATT, CDR2 SNEGSKA (reference sequence). V dropped 0 bases and J dropped 6; count of bases not matched to a gene: 9. The CDR3 spans 15 residues.